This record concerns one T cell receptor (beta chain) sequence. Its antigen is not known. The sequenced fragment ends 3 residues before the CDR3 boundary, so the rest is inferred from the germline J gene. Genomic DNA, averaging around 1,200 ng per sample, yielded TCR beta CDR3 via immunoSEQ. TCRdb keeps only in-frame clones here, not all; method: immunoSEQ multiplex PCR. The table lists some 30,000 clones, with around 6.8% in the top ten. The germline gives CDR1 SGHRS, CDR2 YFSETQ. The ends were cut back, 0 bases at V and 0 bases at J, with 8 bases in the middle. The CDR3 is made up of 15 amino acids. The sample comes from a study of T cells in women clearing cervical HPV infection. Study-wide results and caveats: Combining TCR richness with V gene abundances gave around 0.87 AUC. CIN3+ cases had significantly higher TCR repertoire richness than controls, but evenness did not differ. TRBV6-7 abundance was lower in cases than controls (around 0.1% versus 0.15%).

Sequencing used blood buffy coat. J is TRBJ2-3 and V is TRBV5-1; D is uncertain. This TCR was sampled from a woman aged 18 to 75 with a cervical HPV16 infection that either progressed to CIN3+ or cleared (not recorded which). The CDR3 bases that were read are TGCGCCAGCAGCTTGGCGGTGTCAAGCACAGATACG. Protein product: CASSLAVSSTDT. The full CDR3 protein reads CASSLAVSSTDTQYF. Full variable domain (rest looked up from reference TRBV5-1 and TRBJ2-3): KAGVTQTPRYLIKTRGQQVTLSCSPISGHRSVSWYQQTPGQGLQFLFEYFSETQRNKGNFPGRFSGRQFSNSRSEMNVSTLELGDSALYLCASSLAVSSTDTQYFGPGTRLTVL.